The rows below give T cell receptor beta chains drawn from one sample of a study of blood T cell repertoires in COVID-19. Generated by immunoSEQ multiplex PCR, the TCRdb table keeps only in-frame clones and is missing some. The data hold nearly 250,000 clones, with approximately 90% observed a single time. Sequencing was done on a sample of PBMCs or T cells enriched from blood (not recorded which). All receptors come from a man over 45 who had been exposed to COVID-19. CDR3s include the opening cysteine and the closing phenylalanine or tryptophan. D genes are given only for firm matches. Size tells how often a clone was seen (once, few, many) or the class of an expanded clone, and some rows leave it out.

>TRBD1|TRBV5-4|few|TRBJ1-1
CASSWGQVMNTEAFF
TGTGCCAGCAGCTGGGGACAGGTAATGAACACTGAAGCTTTCTTT
>.|TRBV4-1|.|TRBJ2-2
CASSPKGHSTGELFF
TGCGCCAGCAGCCCTAAGGGACACTCTACCGGGGAGCTGTTTTTT
>TRBD1|TRBV28|.|TRBJ1-1
CASRSGQGSTEAFF
TGTGCCAGCAGATCGGGACAGGGGAGCACTGAAGCTTTCTTT
>.|TRBV19|few|TRBJ1-5
CASTRDTNRDQPQHF
TGTGCCAGTACCCGGGACACCAACCGGGATCAGCCCCAGCATTTT
>TRBD1|TRBV18|.|TRBJ1-5
CASSPITGDQPQHF
TGTGCCAGCTCACCAATTACAGGGGATCAGCCCCAGCATTTT
>.|TRBV19|.|TRBJ1-1
CASKGYDETEAFF
TGTGCCAGCAAGGGGTACGACGAAACTGAAGCTTTCTTT
>TRBD2|TRBV29-1|.|TRBJ2-1
CSVPLFTSGGYNEQFF
TGCAGCGTTCCCCTTTTTACTAGCGGGGGGTACAATGAGCAGTTCTTC
>TRBD1|TRBV5-6|.|TRBJ1-2
CASSSSGTGGRVYTF
TGTGCCAGCAGCTCGTCCGGGACAGGGGGGAGAGTCTACACCTTC
>.|TRBV19|.|TRBJ1-5
CASRSRASNQPQHF
TGTGCCAGTAGGTCGAGGGCAAGCAATCAGCCCCAGCATTTT
>.|TRBV2|.|TRBJ1-5
CASSDQGREQPQHF
TGTGCCAGCAGTGATCAGGGGAGAGAACAGCCCCAGCATTTT
>.|TRBV20-1|.|TRBJ1-1
CSGTRRAEAFF
TGCAGTGGAACCAGGCGAGCTGAAGCTTTCTTT
>.|TRBV19|.|TRBJ2-1
CASSLALQGFGPSSYNEQFF
TGTGCCAGTAGTCTCGCGTTGCAGGGGTTTGGTCCTAGCTCCTACAATGAGCAGTTCTTC
>TRBD2|TRBV5-1|.|TRBJ2-2
CASMPMPVREGGELFF
TGCGCCAGCATGCCGATGCCCGTGAGGGAGGGCGGGGAGCTGTTTTTT
>.|TRBV19|once|TRBJ1-2
CASSPTPHYGYTF
TGTGCCAGTAGTCCGACACCCCACTATGGCTACACCTTC
>TRBD1|TRBV11-2|.|TRBJ1-6
CASSLLGTGSQSPLHF
TGTGCCAGCAGCTTACTAGGGACAGGGAGTCAGTCACCCCTCCACTTT
>TRBD2|TRBV7-2|.|TRBJ2-1
CASSFVGTSGREQFF
TGTGCCAGCAGCTTCGTCGGGACTAGCGGGAGGGAGCAGTTCTTC